The sequence of this TCR beta chain was determined in a study of blood T cell repertoires in COVID-19. Donors were grouped by their self-reported clinical history. CDR1 and CDR2 from the germline V gene are MNHEY and SMNVEV (reference sequence). This CDR3 is 12 amino acids long. V was trimmed by 3 bases and J by 8 bases, leaving 10 bases between them. Data came from immunoSEQ multiplex PCR; TCRdb stores just in-frame clones and leaves some out. This sample yields 200,000 to 250,000 clones, of which about 86% are seen a single time; roughly 3.2% belongs to the top ten. The sequence derives from a woman in her forties or fifties in a cohort exposed to, infected with or recovered from COVID-19 (not recorded which). The sample comprised PBMCs or T cells enriched from blood (not recorded which). The chain links TRBV27 to TRBJ1-2; D unclear. DNA for the CDR3: TGTGCCAGCAGTTTGGCGGGGAGGGGCTACACCTTC. Residues: CASSLAGRGYTF.